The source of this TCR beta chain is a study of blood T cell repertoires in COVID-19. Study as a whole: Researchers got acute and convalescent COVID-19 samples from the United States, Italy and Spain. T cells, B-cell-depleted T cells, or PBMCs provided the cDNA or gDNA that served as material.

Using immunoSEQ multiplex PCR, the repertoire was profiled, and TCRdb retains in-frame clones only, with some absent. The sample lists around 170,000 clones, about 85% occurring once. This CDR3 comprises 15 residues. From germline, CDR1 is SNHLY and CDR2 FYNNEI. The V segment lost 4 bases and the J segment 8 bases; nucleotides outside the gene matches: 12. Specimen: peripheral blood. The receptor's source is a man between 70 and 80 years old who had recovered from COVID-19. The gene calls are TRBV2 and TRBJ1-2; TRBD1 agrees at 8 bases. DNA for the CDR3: TGTGCCAGCAGTGCCGCCGGGACAGGCCTGGGAGGCTACACCTTC. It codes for CASSAAGTGLGGYTF.